These 15 T cell receptor beta chains were sequenced from one sample in a study of cytomegalovirus exposure and HLA in healthy donors. Amplification used 60 Vbeta primers and 13 Jbeta primers. Profiling relied on immunoSEQ multiplex PCR, and the TCRdb table lists in-frame clones only, not all of them. The table has 75,000 to 90,000 clones, around 77% seen once; the top ten hold about 3.1%. Sequencing was carried out using PBMCs. Receptors originate from a man aged 50-60 years in good health and CMV-seronegative.

J is TRBJ2-1 and V is TRBV4-2; 9 bases agree with TRBD2. Germline CDR1 is LGHNA and CDR2 is YNFKEQ. Trimming cost V 0 bases and J 15 bases; bases outside gene matches: 15. This CDR3 contains 16 residues. The CDR3 protein is CASSQDYHGGGAYLFF. CDR3 bases: TGTGCCAGCAGCCAAGATTATCACGGCGGGGGGGCCTATCTGTTCTTC.

The chain employs TRBV30 and TRBJ1-2; a weak D match, TRBD1 (5 bases). The ends were cut back, 3 bases at V and 7 bases at J, with 15 bases in the middle. The V gene's germline CDR1 is GTSNPN and CDR2 SVGIG (reference sequence). The CDR3 is 13 residues long. Written as DNA, the CDR3 is TGTGCCTGGAGCCCCGCAGGGTATCTTGGCTACACCTTC. Its translation is CAWSPAGYLGYTF.

This sequence joins TRBV6-1 and TRBJ1-2; D is unresolved. V shed 2 bases and J shed 0 bases, with 10 bases lying between them. The length of the CDR3 is 15 residues. The germline V gene encodes CDR1 MNHNS and CDR2 SASEGT. The chain's CDR3 is CASSELLLANYGYTF. CDR3 DNA: TGTGCCAGCAGTGAATTACTGCTGGCTAACTATGGCTACACCTTC.

This clone appeared once. The chain carries TRBV2 and TRBJ2-3; TRBD2 aligns across 9 bases. CDR3 length equals 13 residues. Germline CDR1 and CDR2: SNHLY and FYNNEI. V gave up 6 bases and J gave up 5 bases; unmatched junction bases: 3. The CDR3 DNA reads as TGTGCCAGCAGGCGGGGGGGCGGAGATACGCAGTATTTT. This translates into CASRRGGGDTQYF.

The J gene is TRBJ2-1, the V gene TRBV27, with 7 bases lining up with TRBD2. V dropped 3 bases and J dropped 7; count of bases not matched to a gene: 21. The CDR3 has 19 residues. Germline values: CDR1 MNHEY, CDR2 SMNVEV (reference sequence). In DNA form, the CDR3 reads TGTGCCAGCAGTTTTCGTCCGAGCGGGGTATCTTTACGGTCGAATGAGCAGTTCTTC. This translates into CASSFRPSGVSLRSNEQFF.

The V gene is TRBV30, the J gene TRBJ2-7; 11 bases agree with TRBD2. CDR3 length: 14 amino acids. Trimming cost V 4 bases and J 5 bases; bases outside gene matches: 7. CDR1 GTSNPN and CDR2 SVGIG come from the germline V gene (reference sequence). Here the CDR3 reads CAWTLSGGGNEQYF. The CDR3 bases are TGTGCCTGGACCCTTAGCGGGGGGGGGAACGAGCAGTACTTC.

The rearrangement uses TRBV15 and TRBJ2-5; D is ambiguous. Per germline, CDR1 LNHNV and CDR2 YYDKDF (reference sequence). The CDR3 has 13 amino acids. V dropped 0 bases and J dropped 4 bases, with 6 bases sitting between them. DNA of the CDR3: TGTGCCACCAGCAGAGATCAGGTAGAGACCCAGTACTTC. This translates into CATSRDQVETQYF.

The chain has TRBV6-6 and TRBJ2-2; possible D gene TRBD1, 6 bases. This CDR3 comprises 14 residues. Deletions cut 4 bases from V and 3 bases from J, with 9 bases between. The germline V gene has CDR1 MNHNY and CDR2 SVGAGI (reference sequence). The CDR3 DNA sequence: TGTGCCAGCAGTTCGAGGGGGTACACCGGGGAGCTGTTTTTT. This gives the protein CASSSRGYTGELFF.

The chain joins TRBV5-4 to TRBJ1-2, with TRBD1 matching over 9 bases. The CDR3 extends over 14 amino acids. Germline lookup yields CDR1 SGHNT and CDR2 YYREEE (reference sequence). V trimming: 4 bases; J trimming: 4 bases; junction bases outside the gene matches: 5. CDR3 protein: CASSGTGTGYGYTF. CDR3 DNA sequence: TGTGCCAGCAGCGGGACAGGGACCGGCTATGGCTACACCTTC.

As to this clone: Germline is not matched at one junction end, which may reflect a read error. Distinct nucleotide sequences in the sample also encode this CDR3. J is TRBJ1-2 and V is TRBV15; D uncertain. This CDR3 has 15 residues. Germline assignment: CDR1 LNHNV and CDR2 YYDKDF (reference sequence). The CDR3 sequence: CATSRERGLNYGYTF. CDR3 in DNA: TGTGCCACCAGCAGAGAGAGAGGGCTGAACTATGGCTACACTTTC.

The chain has TRBV6-5 and TRBJ2-5; 11 positions match TRBD1. The J call may be faulty, since TRBJ2-7 better matches the DNA end. The germline V gene encodes CDR1 MNHEY and CDR2 SVGAGI. The CDR3 runs to 14 residues. The CDR3 region has the DNA TGTGCCAGCAGCCCGGGACAGGGGGCCTACGAGCAGTACTTC. It codes for CASSPGQGAYEQYF.

CDR3 in amino acids: CASSPTTGGDEQYF. The DNA of the CDR3 is TGCGCCAGCAGCCCTACGACCGGCGGGGACGAGCAGTACTTC. J is TRBJ2-7 and V is TRBV5-1; TRBD2 is a possible D gene (6 bases). The CDR3 totals 14 residues. Per the germline V gene, CDR1 is SGHRS and CDR2 is YFSETQ. Between the trimmed V and J ends, which lost 4 bases and 5 bases, there was a span of 16 bases.

The rearrangement uses TRBV6-1 and TRBJ2-7; the match to TRBD1 covers 7 bases. Germline CDR1 MNHNS, CDR2 SASEGT. V was clipped by 2 bases and J by 0 bases; unmatched bases: 7. The CDR3 length is 16 residues. CDR3 nucleotides: TGTGCCAGCAGTGAACGAGCACAGGGGTTCTCCTACGAGCAGTACTTC. It specifies CASSERAQGFSYEQYF.

This clone has just one count. The gene calls are TRBV28 and TRBJ2-7; D gene ambiguous. Germline V CDR1 and CDR2: MDHEN, SYDVKM. V lost 2 bases, J lost 1 base, and 3 bases lay in between. The CDR3 runs 12 residues. CDR3 DNA: TGTGCCAGCAGTTTAGAGTCCTACGAGCAGTACTTC. Translated: CASSLESYEQYF.

This CDR3 is CASSLRRGHPYEQYF. CDR3 DNA sequence: TGTGCCAGCAGTTTACGTAGGGGGCACCCCTACGAGCAGTACTTC. The rearrangement links TRBV27 to TRBJ2-7; TRBD1 matches at 7 bases. CDR3 length: 15 residues. V shed 2 bases and J 2 bases; nucleotides not matched to a gene: 6. CDR1 is MNHEY and CDR2 is SMNVEV in the germline V gene (reference sequence).